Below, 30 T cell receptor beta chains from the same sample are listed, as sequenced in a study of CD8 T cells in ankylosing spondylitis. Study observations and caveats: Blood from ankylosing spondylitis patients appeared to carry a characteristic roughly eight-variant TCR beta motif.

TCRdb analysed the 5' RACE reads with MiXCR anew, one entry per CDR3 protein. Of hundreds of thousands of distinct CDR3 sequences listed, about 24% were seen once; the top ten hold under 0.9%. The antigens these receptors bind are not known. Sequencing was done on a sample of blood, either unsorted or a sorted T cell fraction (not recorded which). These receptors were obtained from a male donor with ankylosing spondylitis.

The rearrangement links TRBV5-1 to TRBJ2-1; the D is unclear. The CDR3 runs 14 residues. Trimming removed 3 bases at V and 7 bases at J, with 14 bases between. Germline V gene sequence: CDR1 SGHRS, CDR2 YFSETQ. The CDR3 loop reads CASSSQKRGNEQFF. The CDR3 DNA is TGCGCCAGCAGCTCCCAGAAGCGTGGGAATGAGCAGTTCTTC.

CDR3 sequence reads: CASIAKLAGGPYEQFF. Written as DNA, the CDR3 is TGTGCCAGCATCGCTAAACTAGCGGGAGGCCCCTATGAGCAGTTCTTC. The J gene is TRBJ2-1, the V gene TRBV12-3 or TRBV12-4; 12 bases fit TRBD2. The V and J ends lost 7 bases and 8 bases, in that order; junction bases with no gene match: 12. The length of the CDR3 is 16 residues.

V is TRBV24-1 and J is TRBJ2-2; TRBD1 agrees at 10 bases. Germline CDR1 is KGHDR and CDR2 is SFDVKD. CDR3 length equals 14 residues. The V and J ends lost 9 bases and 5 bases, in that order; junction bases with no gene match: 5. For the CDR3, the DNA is TGTGCCACCGCCAGGACAGGGGGTACCGGGGAGCTGTTTTTT. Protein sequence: CATARTGGTGELFF.

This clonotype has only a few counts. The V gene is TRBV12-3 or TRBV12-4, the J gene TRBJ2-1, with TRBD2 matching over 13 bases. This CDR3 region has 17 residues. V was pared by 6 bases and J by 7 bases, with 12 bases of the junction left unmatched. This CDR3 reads CASRSPGTSGAGNEQFF. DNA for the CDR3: TGTGCCAGCAGATCCCCCGGGACTAGCGGGGCGGGGAATGAGCAGTTCTTC.

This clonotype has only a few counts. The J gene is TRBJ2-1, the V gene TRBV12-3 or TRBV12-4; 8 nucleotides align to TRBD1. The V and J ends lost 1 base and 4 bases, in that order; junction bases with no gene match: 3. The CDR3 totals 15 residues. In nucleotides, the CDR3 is TGTGCCAGCAGTTTAGTCGGACAGGGTTACAATGAGCAGTTCTTC. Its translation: CASSLVGQGYNEQFF.

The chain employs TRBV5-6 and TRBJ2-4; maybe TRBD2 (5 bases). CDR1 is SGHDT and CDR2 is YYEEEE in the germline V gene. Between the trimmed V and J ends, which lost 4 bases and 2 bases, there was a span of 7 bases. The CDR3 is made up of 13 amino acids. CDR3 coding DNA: TGTGCCAGCAGCACGGGATCCAAAAACATTCAGTACTTC. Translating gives CASSTGSKNIQYF.

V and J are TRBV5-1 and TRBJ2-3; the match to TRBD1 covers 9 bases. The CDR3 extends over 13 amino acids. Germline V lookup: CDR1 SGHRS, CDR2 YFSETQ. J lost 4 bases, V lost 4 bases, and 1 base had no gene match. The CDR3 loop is CASSRTGADTQYF. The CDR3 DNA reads TGCGCCAGCAGCCGGACAGGGGCAGATACGCAGTATTTT.

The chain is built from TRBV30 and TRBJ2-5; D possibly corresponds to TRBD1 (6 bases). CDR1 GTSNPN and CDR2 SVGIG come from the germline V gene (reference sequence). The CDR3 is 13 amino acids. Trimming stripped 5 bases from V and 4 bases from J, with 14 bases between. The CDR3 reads CAWELRGIETQYF. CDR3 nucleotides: TGTGCCTGGGAATTGAGGGGGATAGAGACCCAGTACTTC.

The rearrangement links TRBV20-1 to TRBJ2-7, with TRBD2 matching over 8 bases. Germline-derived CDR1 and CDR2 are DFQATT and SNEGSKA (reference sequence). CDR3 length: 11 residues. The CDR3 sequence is CSARDEGLVHV. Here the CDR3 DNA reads TGCAGTGCTAGAGATGAGGGACTAGTCCACGTC.

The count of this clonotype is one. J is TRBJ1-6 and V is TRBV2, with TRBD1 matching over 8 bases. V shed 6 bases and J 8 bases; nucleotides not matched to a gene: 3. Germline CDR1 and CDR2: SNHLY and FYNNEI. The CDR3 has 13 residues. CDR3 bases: TGTGCCAGCAGCGGACAGGGTGATTCACCCCTCCACTTT. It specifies CASSGQGDSPLHF.

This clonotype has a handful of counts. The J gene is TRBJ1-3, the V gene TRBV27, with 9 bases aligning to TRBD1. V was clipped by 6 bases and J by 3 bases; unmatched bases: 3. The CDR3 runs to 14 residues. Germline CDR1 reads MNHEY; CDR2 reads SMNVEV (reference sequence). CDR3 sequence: CASRETGGGNTIYF. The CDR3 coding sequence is TGTGCCAGCAGGGAGACAGGGGGTGGAAACACCATATATTTT.

In DNA form, the CDR3 reads TGTGCCAGCAGCCAAGGAGCGGGAGCGGACGGGGAGCTGTTTTTT. This sequence encodes CASSQGAGADGELFF. The rearrangement links TRBV3-1 to TRBJ2-2; TRBD2 matches 8 bases. The ends lost 1 base at V and 7 bases at J; junction bases unmatched: 5. Germline V CDR1 and CDR2: LGHDT, YNNKEL (reference sequence). The CDR3 covers 15 residues.

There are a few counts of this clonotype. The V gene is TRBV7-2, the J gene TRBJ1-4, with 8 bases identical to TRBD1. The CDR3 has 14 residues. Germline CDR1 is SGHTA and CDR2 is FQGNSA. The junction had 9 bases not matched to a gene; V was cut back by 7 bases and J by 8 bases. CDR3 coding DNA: TGTGCCAGCACCTCCAGGGGGCAACCCGAAAAACTGTTTTTT. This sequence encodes CASTSRGQPEKLFF.

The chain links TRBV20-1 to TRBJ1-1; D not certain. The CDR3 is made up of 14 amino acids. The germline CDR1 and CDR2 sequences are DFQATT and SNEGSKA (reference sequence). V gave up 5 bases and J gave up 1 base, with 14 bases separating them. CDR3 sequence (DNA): TGCAGTGCTCCGGCCCCACGCGGGAACACTGAAGCTTTCTTT. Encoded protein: CSAPAPRGNTEAFF.

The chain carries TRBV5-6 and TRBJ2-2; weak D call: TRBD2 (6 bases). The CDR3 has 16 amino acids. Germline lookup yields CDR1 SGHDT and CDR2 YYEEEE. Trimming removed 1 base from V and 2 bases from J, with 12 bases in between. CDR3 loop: CASSLFREYNTGELFF. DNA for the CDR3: TGTGCCAGCAGCTTGTTCCGGGAGTACAACACCGGGGAGCTGTTTTTT. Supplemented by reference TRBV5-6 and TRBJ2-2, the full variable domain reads DAGVTQSPTHLIKTRGQQVTLRCSPKSGHDTVSWYQQALGQGPQFIFQYYEEEERQRGNFPDRFSGHQFPNYSSELNVNALLLGDSALYLCASSLFREYNTGELFFGEGSRLTVL.

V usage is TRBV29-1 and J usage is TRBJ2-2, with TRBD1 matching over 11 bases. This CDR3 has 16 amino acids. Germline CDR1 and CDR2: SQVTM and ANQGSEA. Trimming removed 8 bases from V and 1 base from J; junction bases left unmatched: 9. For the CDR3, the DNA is TGCAGCATAGCCGGGACAGGGGGTAGGAACACCGGGGAGCTGTTTTTT. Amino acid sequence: CSIAGTGGRNTGELFF.

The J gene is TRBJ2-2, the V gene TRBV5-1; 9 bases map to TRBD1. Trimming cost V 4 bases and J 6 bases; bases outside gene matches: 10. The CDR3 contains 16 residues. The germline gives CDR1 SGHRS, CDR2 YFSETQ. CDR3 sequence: CASSPQGAVIAGELFF. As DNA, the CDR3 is TGCGCCAGCAGCCCACAGGGGGCGGTGATAGCCGGGGAGCTGTTTTTT.

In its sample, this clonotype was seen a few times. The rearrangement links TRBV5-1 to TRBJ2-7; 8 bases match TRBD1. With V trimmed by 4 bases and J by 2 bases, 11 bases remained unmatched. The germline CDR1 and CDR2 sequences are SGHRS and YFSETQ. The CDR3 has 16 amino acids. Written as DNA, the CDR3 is TGCGCCAGCAGCCTGCCTGGGACAGGATTTACCTACGAGCAGTACTTC. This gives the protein CASSLPGTGFTYEQYF. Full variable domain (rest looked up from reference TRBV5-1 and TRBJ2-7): KAGVTQTPRYLIKTRGQQVTLSCSPISGHRSVSWYQQTPGQGLQFLFEYFSETQRNKGNFPGRFSGRQFSNSRSEMNVSTLELGDSALYLCASSLPGTGFTYEQYFGPGTRLTVT.

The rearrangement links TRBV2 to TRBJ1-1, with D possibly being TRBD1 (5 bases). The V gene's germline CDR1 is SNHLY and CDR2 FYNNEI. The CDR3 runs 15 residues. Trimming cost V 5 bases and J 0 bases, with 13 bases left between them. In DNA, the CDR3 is TGTGCCAGCAGTAAAAACCGAGGGGTGAACACTGAAGCTTTCTTT. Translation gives CASSKNRGVNTEAFF.

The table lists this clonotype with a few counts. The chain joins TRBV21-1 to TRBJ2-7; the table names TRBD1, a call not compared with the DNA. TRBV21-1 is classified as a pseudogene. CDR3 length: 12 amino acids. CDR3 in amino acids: CASKRTAYEQYF. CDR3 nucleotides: TGTGCCAGCAAAAGGACAGCCTACGAGCAGTACTTC.

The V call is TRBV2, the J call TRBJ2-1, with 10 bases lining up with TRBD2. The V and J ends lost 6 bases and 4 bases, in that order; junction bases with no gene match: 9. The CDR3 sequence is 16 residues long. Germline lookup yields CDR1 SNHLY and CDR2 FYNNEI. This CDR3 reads CASSDSASGSYNEQFF. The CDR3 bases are TGTGCCAGCAGCGACTCCGCTAGCGGGAGTTACAATGAGCAGTTCTTC.

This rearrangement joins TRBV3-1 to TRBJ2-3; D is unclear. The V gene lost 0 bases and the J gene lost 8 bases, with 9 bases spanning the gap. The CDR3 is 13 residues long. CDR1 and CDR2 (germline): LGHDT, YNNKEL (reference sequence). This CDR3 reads CASSQETGGTQYF. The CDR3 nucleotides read TGTGCCAGCAGCCAAGAGACGGGTGGTACGCAGTATTTT.

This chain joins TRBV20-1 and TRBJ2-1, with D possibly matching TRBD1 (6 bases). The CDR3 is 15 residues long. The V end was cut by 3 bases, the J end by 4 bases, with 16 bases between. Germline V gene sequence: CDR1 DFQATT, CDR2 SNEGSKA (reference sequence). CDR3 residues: CSASNDRRSYNEQFF. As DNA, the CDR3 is TGCAGTGCTAGCAATGACAGGAGATCTTACAATGAGCAGTTCTTC.

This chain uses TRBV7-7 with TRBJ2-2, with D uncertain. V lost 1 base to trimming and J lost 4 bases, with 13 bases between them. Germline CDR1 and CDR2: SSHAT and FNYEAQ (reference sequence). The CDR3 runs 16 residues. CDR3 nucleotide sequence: TGTGCCAGCAGCTTAGTTAGGGATCCGAGCACCGGGGAGCTGTTTTTT. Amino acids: CASSLVRDPSTGELFF.

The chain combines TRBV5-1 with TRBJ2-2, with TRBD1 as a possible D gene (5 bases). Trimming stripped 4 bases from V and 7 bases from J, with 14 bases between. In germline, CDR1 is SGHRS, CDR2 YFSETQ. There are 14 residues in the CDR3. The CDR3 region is CASSLTGWHGELFF. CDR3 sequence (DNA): TGCGCCAGCAGCCTAACAGGTTGGCACGGGGAGCTGTTTTTT.

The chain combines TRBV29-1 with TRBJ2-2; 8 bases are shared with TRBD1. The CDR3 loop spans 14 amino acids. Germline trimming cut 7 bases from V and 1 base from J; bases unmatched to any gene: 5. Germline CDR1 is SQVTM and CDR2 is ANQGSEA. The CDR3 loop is CSAKGQVNTGELFF. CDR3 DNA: TGCAGCGCTAAGGGACAGGTGAACACCGGGGAGCTGTTTTTT.

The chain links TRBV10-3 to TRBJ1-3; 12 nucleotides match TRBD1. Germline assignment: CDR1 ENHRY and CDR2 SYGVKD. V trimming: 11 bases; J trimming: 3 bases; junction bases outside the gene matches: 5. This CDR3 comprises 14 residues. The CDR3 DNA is TGTGCCGTACGGGACAGGGGGCTTGGAAACACCATATATTTT. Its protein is CAVRDRGLGNTIYF.

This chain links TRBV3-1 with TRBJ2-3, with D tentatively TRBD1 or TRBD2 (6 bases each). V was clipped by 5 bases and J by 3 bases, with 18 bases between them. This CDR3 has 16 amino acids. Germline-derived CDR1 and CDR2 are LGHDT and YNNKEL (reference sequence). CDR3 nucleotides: TGTGCCAGCAGCTTCGGGGGCTACCCTCCTACAGATACGCAGTATTTT. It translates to CASSFGGYPPTDTQYF.

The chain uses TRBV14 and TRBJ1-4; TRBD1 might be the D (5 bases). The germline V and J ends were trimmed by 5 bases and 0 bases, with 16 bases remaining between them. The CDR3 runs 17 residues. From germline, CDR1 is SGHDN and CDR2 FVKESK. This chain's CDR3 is CASSFRTSLATNEKLFF. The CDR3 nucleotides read TGTGCCAGCAGCTTTAGGACAAGTCTCGCAACTAATGAAAAACTGTTTTTT.

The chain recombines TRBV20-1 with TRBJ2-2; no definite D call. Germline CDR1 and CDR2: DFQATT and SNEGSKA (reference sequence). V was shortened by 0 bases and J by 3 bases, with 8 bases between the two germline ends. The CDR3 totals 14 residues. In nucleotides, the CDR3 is TGCAGTGCTAGAGATGGGGTCTACACCGGGGAGCTGTTTTTT. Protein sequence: CSARDGVYTGELFF.